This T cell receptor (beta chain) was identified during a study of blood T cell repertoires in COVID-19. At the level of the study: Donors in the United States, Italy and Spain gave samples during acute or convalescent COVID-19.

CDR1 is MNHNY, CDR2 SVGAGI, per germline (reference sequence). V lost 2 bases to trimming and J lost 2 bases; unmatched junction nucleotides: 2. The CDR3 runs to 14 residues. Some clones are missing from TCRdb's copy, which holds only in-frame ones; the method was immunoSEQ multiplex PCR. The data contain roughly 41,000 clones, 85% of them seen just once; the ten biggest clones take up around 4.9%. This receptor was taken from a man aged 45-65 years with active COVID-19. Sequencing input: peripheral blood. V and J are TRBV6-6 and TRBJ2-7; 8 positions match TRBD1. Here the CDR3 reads CASSYGQGPYEQYF. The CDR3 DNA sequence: TGTGCCAGCAGTTACGGACAGGGTCCCTACGAGCAGTACTTC.